The 27 T cell receptor beta chains listed next were all sequenced from one sample in a study of identical twins. TCRdb re-analysed the 5' RACE reads in MiXCR, keeping a single row per CDR3 protein. Of a few hundred thousand distinct CDR3 sequences in the sample, roughly 9.5% are singletons; the top ten hold 2.5% to 3.5%. These data were likewise used in another study, on yellow fever vaccine responses in identical twins.

Sequencing was performed on PBMCs. The origin of the receptors is a woman under 30 in good health.

The chain employs TRBV7-8 and TRBJ2-7, with 10 bases identical to TRBD2. This CDR3 is built from 15 residues. The V and J ends lost 6 bases and 0 bases, in that order; junction bases with no gene match: 5. Germline CDR1 reads SGHVS; CDR2 reads FQNEAQ. The CDR3 DNA sequence: TGTGCCAGCAGACCTGGGACTAGCGTCTCCTACGAGCAGTACTTC. It translates to CASRPGTSVSYEQYF.

This clonotype has just a few counts. Here the CDR3 DNA reads TGCAGTGCCCCTCGGGGGGCCTCCACCGGGGAGCTGTTTTTT. Amino acid sequence: CSAPRGASTGELFF. The chain couples TRBV20-1 to TRBJ2-2, with D possibly TRBD2 on 7 matching bases. V was cut by 6 bases and J by 4 bases, with 15 bases left in between. Looked up from germline, CDR1 is DFQATT and CDR2 is SNEGSKA (reference sequence). CDR3 size: 14 residues.

Of note for this clonotype: Its ends do not fully match the called genes, so a read error is possible. This chain joins TRBV6-1 and TRBJ2-3; a weak D match, TRBD2 (8 bases). This CDR3 has 16 residues. Germline CDR1 and CDR2: MNHNS and SASEGT. CDR3 in amino acids: CASSPGTGRGTDTQNF. CDR3 nucleotide sequence: TGTGCCAGCAGCCCAGGAACCGGGAGGGGGACAGATACGCAGAATTTT.

This chain joins TRBV7-6 and TRBJ1-1; weak D call: TRBD1 (5 bases). The CDR3 contains 15 residues. Germline CDR1 and CDR2: SGHVS and FNYEAQ. With 3 bases removed from V and 1 base from J, the gap between germline ends came to 12 bases. The CDR3: CASSLGPATNTEAFF. The CDR3 DNA follows: TGTGCCAGCAGCTTGGGGCCGGCAACGAACACTGAAGCTTTCTTT.

The chain carries TRBV9 and TRBJ2-5, with D maybe TRBD2 (6 bases). The V gene lost 0 bases and the J gene lost 5 bases, with 11 bases spanning the gap. Germline V gene data show CDR1 as SGDLS and CDR2 as YYNGEE. This CDR3 is built from 14 residues. The CDR3 region is CASSVEGRGETQYF. CDR3 DNA: TGTGCCAGCAGCGTAGAAGGTCGGGGGGAGACCCAGTACTTC.

Only one count was recorded for this clonotype. The chain has TRBV6-1 and TRBJ2-2, with 7 bases aligning to TRBD2. From germline, CDR1 is MNHNS and CDR2 SASEGT. V lost 5 bases to trimming and J lost 4 bases; unmatched junction nucleotides: 13. The CDR3 covers 17 residues. CDR3 bases: TGTGCCAGCAGTAGTAGCGGGCGCGTTCCATTCACCGGGGAGCTGTTTTTT. Protein sequence: CASSSSGRVPFTGELFF.

This clonotype was seen many times. CDR3 in DNA: TGTGCCAGCAGCTTAGCAACGATACAGACCCAGTACTTC. Translation: CASSLATIQTQYF. The chain employs TRBV7-2 and TRBJ2-5; no clear D. CDR1 is SGHTA, CDR2 FQGNSA, per germline. V was cut by 0 bases and J by 6 bases, with 8 bases left in between. The CDR3 has 13 amino acids.

The V call is TRBV20-1, the J call TRBJ2-2; D might be TRBD2 (6 bases). The CDR3 contains 16 residues. The germline V gene has CDR1 DFQATT and CDR2 SNEGSKA (reference sequence). V lost 0 bases and J 2 bases, leaving 13 bases between the germline ends. CDR3 DNA sequence: TGCAGTGCTAGAGATCGGGAGACAGCCAACACCGGGGAGCTGTTTTTT. It yields the protein CSARDRETANTGELFF.

This clonotype was picked up a small number of times. The rearrangement uses TRBV11-2 and TRBJ2-3; D not resolved. V was pared by 3 bases and J by 3 bases, with 7 bases between. This CDR3 contains 13 residues. Per germline, CDR1 SGHAT and CDR2 FQNNGV. CDR3 coding DNA: TGTGCCAGCAGCTTTCAGGAGACAGATACGCAGTATTTT. As protein: CASSFQETDTQYF.

This clonotype was seen a few times. This chain links TRBV20-1 with TRBJ2-7; D is perhaps TRBD2 (6 bases). The CDR3 extends over 14 amino acids. The V end was cut by 3 bases, the J end by 1 base, with 13 bases between. Germline CDR1 reads DFQATT; CDR2 reads SNEGSKA (reference sequence). The chain's CDR3 is CSASGAGRSYEQYF. Written as DNA, the CDR3 is TGCAGTGCTAGTGGCGCGGGGAGGTCCTACGAGCAGTACTTC.

The table lists this clonotype with a few counts. The chain combines TRBV11-2 with TRBJ2-4, with 10 positions matching TRBD2. CDR3 size: 19 residues. Germline CDR1 SGHAT, CDR2 FQNNGV. J was trimmed by 11 bases and V by 1 base; bases with no gene match: 20. The CDR3 region is CASSLVVSGRADGTRVQYF. CDR3 DNA: TGTGCCAGCAGCTTAGTAGTGAGCGGGAGGGCCGATGGGACCCGAGTTCAGTACTTC.

At least ten counts were recorded for this clonotype. This sequence joins TRBV25-1 and TRBJ2-2, with no clear D. This CDR3 has 14 amino acids. The germline V gene encodes CDR1 MGHDK and CDR2 SYGVNS. Between the trimmed V and J ends, which lost 7 bases and 4 bases, there was a span of 13 bases. The CDR3 protein is CASTTLGGTGELFF. In DNA, the CDR3 is TGTGCCAGCACAACCCTGGGTGGCACCGGGGAGCTGTTTTTT.

This clonotype was detected ten times or more. V gene TRBV2 combines with J gene TRBJ2-2; 9 bases fit TRBD1. CDR3 length equals 15 residues. Germline V lookup: CDR1 SNHLY, CDR2 FYNNEI. V shed 6 bases, J shed 0 bases, and the junction held 2 bases outside the gene matches. This CDR3 reads CASRGDRANTGELFF. CDR3 DNA sequence: TGTGCCAGCAGGGGGGACAGGGCGAACACCGGGGAGCTGTTTTTT.

This clonotype turned up a few times. The chain uses TRBV14 and TRBJ1-2; D remains unclear. V was shortened by 4 bases and J by 8 bases, with 8 bases between the two germline ends. This CDR3 is built from 11 residues. Per germline, CDR1 SGHDN and CDR2 FVKESK. The CDR3 here is CASSPGEGYTF. DNA for the CDR3: TGTGCCAGCAGCCCCGGTGAGGGCTACACCTTC.

J is TRBJ1-6 and V is TRBV2; D not certain. Germline assignment: CDR1 SNHLY and CDR2 FYNNEI. The V gene lost 1 base and the J gene lost 7 bases, with 11 bases spanning the gap. CDR3 length equals 15 residues. CDR3 in DNA: TGTGCCAGCAGTGAAGTTAGTATGAGCAATTCACCCCTCCACTTT. Its translation: CASSEVSMSNSPLHF. Supplemented by reference TRBV2 and TRBJ1-6, the full variable domain reads EPEVTQTPSHQVTQMGQEVILRCVPISNHLYFYWYRQILGQKVEFLVSFYNNEISEKSEIFDDQFSVERPDGSNFTLKIRSTKLEDSAMYFCASSEVSMSNSPLHFGNGTRLTVT.

This clonotype was picked up a small number of times. The chain is built from TRBV20-1 and TRBJ2-4; no reliable D call. The germline CDR1 and CDR2 sequences are DFQATT and SNEGSKA (reference sequence). The CDR3 has 15 residues. V lost 0 bases and J lost 2, with 11 bases in between. The CDR3 region is CSARDTGQSKNIQYF. The CDR3 DNA reads as TGCAGTGCTAGAGATACGGGCCAATCCAAAAACATTCAGTACTTC.

This clonotype came up a few times. The chain uses TRBV4-1 and TRBJ2-7; 7 bases align to TRBD1. With V trimmed by 1 base and J by 2 bases, 5 bases remained unmatched. Per germline, CDR1 MGHRA and CDR2 YSYEKL. The CDR3 consists of 15 residues. In DNA form, the CDR3 reads TGCGCCAGCAGCCAAGTTCATGGACAGGCCTACGAGCAGTACTTC. Translated, it gives CASSQVHGQAYEQYF.

This clonotype came up many times. The rearrangement links TRBV27 to TRBJ2-1, with TRBD1 matching over 7 bases. Germline V lookup: CDR1 MNHEY, CDR2 SMNVEV (reference sequence). V lost 7 bases and J lost 5; bases outside the gene matches: 14. The CDR3 extends over 16 amino acids. The CDR3 bases are TGTGCCAGCACCATGAAGGGACAGAGGCACAACAATGAGCAGTTCTTC. Residues: CASTMKGQRHNNEQFF.

This clonotype was seen a few times. For the CDR3, the DNA is TGCAGTGCTAGAAGACTGAAAAGCTCCTACAATGAGCAGTTCTTC. It specifies CSARRLKSSYNEQFF. The chain carries TRBV20-1 and TRBJ2-1; D is undetermined. The CDR3 length is 15 residues. V was clipped by 2 bases and J by 0 bases, with 11 bases between them. Germline CDR1 reads DFQATT; CDR2 reads SNEGSKA (reference sequence).

This clonotype was observed at least ten times. The rearrangement joins TRBV5-1 to TRBJ2-5, with 9 nucleotides matching TRBD1. The V and J ends lost 6 bases and 3 bases, in that order; junction bases with no gene match: 9. The CDR3 has 15 residues. In germline, CDR1 is SGHRS, CDR2 YFSETQ. The CDR3 here is CASTPGTGTEETQYF. CDR3 in DNA: TGCGCCAGCACACCCGGGACAGGGACCGAAGAGACCCAGTACTTC.

Ten or more counts support this clonotype. This chain joins TRBV12-3 or TRBV12-4 and TRBJ1-1; 9 bases agree with TRBD1. After removal of 6 bases from V and 6 bases from J, the junction contained 8 bases not matched to a gene. This CDR3 has 14 amino acids. CDR3 sequence (DNA): TGTGCCAGCAGACCAACAGGGGGCTACCCTGAAGCTTTCTTT. It specifies CASRPTGGYPEAFF.

This clonotype was seen more than once but under ten times. The V call is TRBV6-4, the J call TRBJ2-1, with 13 bases matching TRBD2. This CDR3 contains 17 residues. V lost 1 base, J lost 8 bases, and 8 bases stayed unmatched. From germline, CDR1 is MRHNA and CDR2 SNTAGT. Written as DNA, the CDR3 is TGTGCCAGCAGTGACTTAAAGACTAGCGGGGGGCCCCATGAGCAGTTCTTC. Its protein is CASSDLKTSGGPHEQFF.

This clonotype was found many times. The chain has TRBV12-3 or TRBV12-4 and TRBJ2-3; 11 nucleotides line up with TRBD2. CDR3 length: 14 amino acids. J was trimmed by 3 bases and V by 6 bases; bases with no gene match: 2. CDR3 in amino acids: CASRTSGVTDTQYF. As DNA, the CDR3 is TGTGCCAGCAGGACTAGCGGGGTTACAGATACGCAGTATTTT.

This clonotype has ten or more counts. The CDR3 sequence is CASTPSFRGRNEQFF. The CDR3 DNA reads as TGTGCCAGCACCCCATCCTTTCGGGGGCGGAATGAGCAGTTCTTC. This sequence joins TRBV28 and TRBJ2-1, with D possibly being TRBD1 or TRBD2 (6 bases each). V was trimmed by 7 bases and J by 7 bases, leaving 20 bases between them. The CDR3 length is 15 residues. Germline assignment: CDR1 MDHEN and CDR2 SYDVKM.

The gene calls are TRBV2 and TRBJ2-7, with D hard to call. This CDR3 contains 12 residues. Trimming shortened V by 2 bases and J by 0 bases, and 2 bases separated the two germline ends. The germline gives CDR1 SNHLY, CDR2 FYNNEI. DNA for the CDR3: TGTGCCAGCAGTGAACACTCCTACGAGCAGTACTTC. Its protein is CASSEHSYEQYF.

This clonotype was seen ten or more times. The chain couples TRBV28 to TRBJ2-7, with 11 bases aligning to TRBD2. Germline V gives CDR1 MDHEN, CDR2 SYDVKM. CDR3 length equals 15 residues. With V trimmed by 2 bases and J by 4 bases, 4 bases remained unmatched. This CDR3 reads CASSLRLAGRYEQYF. CDR3 nucleotide sequence: TGTGCCAGCAGTTTACGACTAGCGGGGAGGTACGAGCAGTACTTC. Full variable domain (missing parts from reference TRBV28 and TRBJ2-7): DVKVTQSSRYLVKRTGEKVFLECVQDMDHENMFWYRQDPGLGLRLIYFSYDVKMKEKGDIPEGYSVSREKKERFSLILESASTNQTSMYLCASSLRLAGRYEQYFGPGTRLTVT.

The gene calls are TRBV6-1 and TRBJ1-1; D not resolved. Germline V gene data show CDR1 as MNHNS and CDR2 as SASEGT. V shed 7 bases and J shed 0 bases, with 6 bases lying between them. This CDR3 comprises 12 residues. The CDR3 sequence: CASTDVNTEAFF. For the CDR3, the DNA is TGTGCCAGCACCGACGTGAACACTGAAGCTTTCTTT.